One sample yielded the 7 T cell receptor beta chains listed below, sequenced in a study of blood T cell repertoires in COVID-19. Only in-frame clones appear in the TCRdb table, and some are missing; sequencing was by immunoSEQ multiplex PCR. This sample has 55,000 to 65,000 clones, with 81% found just once. Sequencing was done on a sample of peripheral blood. These receptor sequences come from a man in his 60s with COVID-19, enrolled during active disease.

The chain couples TRBV6-5 to TRBJ1-2; D uncertain. V was trimmed by 0 bases and J by 3 bases, leaving 11 bases between them. The CDR3 runs to 15 residues. The germline V gene has CDR1 MNHEY and CDR2 SVGAGI. CDR3 bases: TGTGCCAGCAGTTACTCTCTCGGCGGAGACTATGGCTACACCTTC. Its translation is CASSYSLGGDYGYTF.

This clone was picked up one time. This chain uses TRBV7-6 with TRBJ1-5, with D tentatively TRBD1 (6 bases). Germline values: CDR1 SGHVS, CDR2 FNYEAQ. The CDR3 extends over 15 amino acids. Trimming left V 1 base short and J 4 bases short, with 11 bases between. The CDR3 region has the DNA TGTGCCAGCAGCTTAGAGGGGGTGCGTAATCAGCCCCAGCATTTT. The encoded protein is CASSLEGVRNQPQHF.

This chain connects TRBV7-3 to TRBJ1-1; D might be TRBD1 (5 bases). Germline assignment: CDR1 SGHTA and CDR2 FQGTGA. The CDR3 has 13 residues. The V and J ends lost 5 bases and 1 base respectively, with 8 bases between them. Written as DNA, the CDR3 is TGTGCCAGCAGCCAACAGGAGAACACTGAAGCTTTCTTT. Its protein is CASSQQENTEAFF.

The gene calls are TRBV27 and TRBJ2-5; 7 bases agree with TRBD1. The CDR3 is 17 amino acids. The germline gives CDR1 MNHEY, CDR2 SMNVEV (reference sequence). Unmatched junction bases numbered 14, after V lost 6 bases and J lost 1 base. In DNA, the CDR3 is TGTGCCAGCAGAAGTTTGGGATCAGGGACAGCCCAAGAGACCCAGTACTTC. Its protein product is CASRSLGSGTAQETQYF.

This clone appeared a few times. The chain carries TRBV7-2 and TRBJ1-2; TRBD1 agrees at 7 bases. Per germline, CDR1 SGHTA and CDR2 FQGNSA. This CDR3 has 14 amino acids. V lost 5 bases and J lost 3; bases outside the gene matches: 6. CDR3 sequence (DNA): TGTGCCAGCAGCCCTCCCGACAGGGACTATGGCTACACCTTC. Protein: CASSPPDRDYGYTF.

CDR3 sequence reads: CATSRGRDRDEKLFF. CDR3 DNA: TGTGCCACCAGCAGAGGCCGGGACAGGGATGAAAAACTGTTTTTT. The V and J genes are TRBV15 and TRBJ1-4; 9 bases map to TRBD1. The CDR3 runs 15 residues. The germline V gene encodes CDR1 LNHNV and CDR2 YYDKDF (reference sequence). Unmatched junction bases numbered 3, after V lost 1 base and J lost 6 bases.

V is TRBV29-1 and J is TRBJ2-7; 7 bases match TRBD1. Germline loops: CDR1 SQVTM, CDR2 ANQGSEA. V shed 1 base and J 2 bases; nucleotides not matched to a gene: 11. The CDR3 has 16 amino acids. The CDR3 DNA reads as TGCAGCGTTGAAGGGGACCCCGGGACAGCGACCTACGAGCAGTACTTC. Protein product: CSVEGDPGTATYEQYF.